The rows below give T cell receptor beta chains drawn from one sample of a study of vaccination effects on CD4 cells after COVID-19. Method: immunoSEQ multiplex PCR; TCRdb's copy keeps in-frame clones and lacks some. The profile shows fewer than 40,000 clones, around 80% of them singletons. Antigen specificity for these receptors is unknown. The specimen was CD4+ T cells from PBMCs cultured with HCoV-NL63 spike peptides, collected after COVID-19 vaccination. Receptors originate from a human donor who received a COVID-19 vaccine. Some clones in this sample may be carry-over from other donors' samples. Both conserved end residues are part of each CDR3. D genes are given only for firm matches. Size tells how often a clone was seen (once, few, many) or the class of an expanded clone, and some rows leave it out.

CASSLGQAAPGETQYF	TGCGCCAGCAGCTTGGGCCAAGCCGCCCCGGGGGAGACCCAGTACTTC	TRBV5-1	TRBJ2-5	NA	NA
CASSVGLTWDTQETQYF	TGTGCCAGCAGCGTAGGCCTCACGTGGGACACCCAAGAGACCCAGTACTTC	TRBV9	TRBJ2-5	NA	NA
CASRASQVTAEAFF	TGCGCCAGCAGAGCCTCACAGGTTACCGCTGAAGCTTTCTTT	TRBV10-1	TRBJ1-1	NA	NA
CASSLLAGGPGEQFF	TGTGCCAGCAGCTTACTAGCGGGGGGGCCCGGTGAGCAGTTCTTC	TRBV7-3	TRBJ2-1	TRBD2	NA
CASSQARDTSRYNEQFF	TGCGCCAGCAGCCAAGCCCGGGACACCAGCCGCTACAATGAGCAGTTCTTC	TRBV4-1	TRBJ2-1	NA	NA
CASRIALAAGANVLTF	TGTGCCAGCAGGATCGCCTTAGCTGCTGGGGCCAACGTCCTGACTTTC	TRBV2	TRBJ2-6	NA	NA
CSARPHGYTF	TGCAGTGCCCGTCCGCATGGCTACACCTTC	TRBV20-1	TRBJ1-2	NA	NA
CASSHGIGSPLHF	TGTGCCAGCAGCCACGGGATAGGGTCACCCCTCCACTTT	TRBV7-3	TRBJ1-6	NA	NA
CAWKFGAIMSSGNTIYF	TGTGCCTGGAAATTCGGGGCCATAATGAGCTCTGGAAACACCATATATTTT	TRBV30	TRBJ1-3	NA	NA
CSVGRDRYNEQFF	TGCAGCGTTGGCAGGGATCGATACAATGAGCAGTTCTTC	TRBV29-1	TRBJ2-1	NA	once
CASSLGPQMNTEAFF	TGTGCCAGCAGCTTGGGTCCACAAATGAACACTGAAGCTTTCTTT	TRBV5-5	TRBJ1-1	NA	few